Shown below are 21 T cell receptor beta chains from a single sample sequenced in a study of cytomegalovirus exposure and HLA in healthy donors. PCR amplification relied on 60 Vbeta primers (plus 13 Jbeta primers). Profiling relied on immunoSEQ multiplex PCR, and the TCRdb table lists in-frame clones only, not all of them. Seen here are more than 150,000 clones, roughly 87% observed once, and the top ten hold about 0.21%. Source material: PBMCs. These receptors originate from a girl in the first two years of life in good health and CMV-seronegative.

The chain employs TRBV6-1 and TRBJ2-5; 11 bases align to TRBD2. With 6 bases clipped from V and 4 bases from J, the junction kept 4 bases outside the gene matches. This CDR3 is 14 amino acids long. Germline CDR1 is MNHNS and CDR2 is SASEGT. The CDR3 sequence: CASSLLAGVETQYF. CDR3 bases: TGTGCCAGCAGCTTACTAGCGGGAGTAGAGACCCAGTACTTC.

V and J are TRBV5-1 and TRBJ1-2; TRBD1 matches 7 bases. Germline trimming cut 0 bases from V and 4 bases from J; bases unmatched to any gene: 3. CDR3 length: 14 amino acids. Germline CDR1 SGHRS, CDR2 YFSETQ. CDR3: CASSLDRGSYGYTF. CDR3 coding DNA: TGCGCCAGCAGCTTGGACAGGGGATCCTATGGCTACACCTTC.

V gene TRBV7-8 combines with J gene TRBJ1-1; D is ambiguous. There are 15 residues in the CDR3. V was clipped by 7 bases and J by 1 base, with 16 bases between them. Germline-derived CDR1 and CDR2 are SGHVS and FQNEAQ. The CDR3 bases are TGTGCCAGCACCACAGAAGGTTTAGGGAACACTGAAGCTTTCTTT. It encodes CASTTEGLGNTEAFF.

The gene calls are TRBV10-3 and TRBJ2-7; 13 nucleotides match TRBD2. This CDR3 region has 12 residues. The V gene's germline CDR1 is ENHRY and CDR2 SYGVKD. V shed 11 bases, J shed 4 bases, and the junction held 2 bases outside the gene matches. CDR3 sequence: CAVGLAGYEQYF. The CDR3, as DNA: TGTGCCGTGGGACTAGCGGGATACGAGCAGTACTTC.

The rearrangement joins TRBV6-1 to TRBJ2-7, with unresolved D. The CDR3 is 11 residues long. V shed 5 bases and J shed 5 bases, with 7 bases lying between them. The germline V gene encodes CDR1 MNHNS and CDR2 SASEGT. As DNA, the CDR3 is TGTGCCAGCAGTAATCCTAACGAGCAGTACTTC. This sequence encodes CASSNPNEQYF.

The chain has TRBV9 and TRBJ2-5; TRBD1 might be the D (5 bases). CDR3 length equals 17 residues. Germline CDR1 SGDLS, CDR2 YYNGEE. V was shortened by 0 bases and J by 4 bases, with 19 bases between the two germline ends. The CDR3 reads CASSVAQGPVSGETQYF. The CDR3 DNA reads TGTGCCAGCAGCGTAGCTCAGGGCCCGGTATCCGGAGAGACCCAGTACTTC.

The V and J genes are TRBV11-2 and TRBJ2-5; no reliable D call. Gene TRBJ2-7 matches the end of the DNA better, so the J call may be wrong. The V gene's germline CDR1 is SGHAT and CDR2 FQNNGV. This CDR3 contains 12 residues. The CDR3 region is CASSLSSYEQYF. CDR3 bases: TGTGCCAGCAGCTTATCCTCCTACGAGCAGTACTTC.

This clone appeared a few times. V is TRBV4-1 and J is TRBJ2-7; 9 bases are a match to TRBD2. The V gene's germline CDR1 is MGHRA and CDR2 YSYEKL. This CDR3 spans 15 amino acids. V lost 1 base and J lost 7; bases outside the gene matches: 8. The CDR3 nucleotides read TGCGCCAGCAGCCAAGGCGCGACTAGCGGTGTTGAGCAGTACTTC. Protein: CASSQGATSGVEQYF.

V gene TRBV2 combines with J gene TRBJ1-1, with D unresolved. The V end lost 8 bases, the J end lost 0 bases, and 13 bases lay between the germline ends. Per the germline V gene, CDR1 is SNHLY and CDR2 is FYNNEI. The CDR3 runs 14 residues. The DNA of the CDR3 is TGTGCCAGCTGTAGCCGGGGAATGAACACTGAAGCTTTCTTT. This translates into CASCSRGMNTEAFF. Variable domain in full (rest from reference TRBV2 and TRBJ1-1): EPEVTQTPSHQVTQMGQEVILRCVPISNHLYFYWYRQILGQKVEFLVSFYNNEISEKSEIFDDQFSVERPDGSNFTLKIRSTKLEDSAMYFCASCSRGMNTEAFFGQGTRLTVV.

V and J are TRBV10-3 and TRBJ2-7; 7 bases fit TRBD1. Trimming at V came to 5 bases and at J to 6 bases, leaving 10 bases not matched to a gene. The CDR3 has 14 amino acids. Germline loops: CDR1 ENHRY, CDR2 SYGVKD. CDR3 DNA sequence: TGTGCCATCAGTCAACGCTCAAGACAGGGCGAGCAGTACTTC. This sequence encodes CAISQRSRQGEQYF.

The chain has TRBV18 and TRBJ2-1; tentatively, D is TRBD2 (5 bases). The CDR3 totals 18 residues. Trimming cost V 3 bases and J 0 bases, with 18 bases left between them. Per the germline V gene, CDR1 is KGHSH and CDR2 is LQKENI. CDR3 coding DNA: TGTGCCAGCTCACCCTTACCTCCTAGCTCTACCTCCTACAATGAGCAGTTCTTC. Translated: CASSPLPPSSTSYNEQFF.

The rearrangement uses TRBV6-5 and TRBJ2-5; the D gene is possibly TRBD1 (5 bases). CDR3 size: 13 residues. V lost 4 bases and J lost 2, with 8 bases in between. Germline CDR1 and CDR2: MNHEY and SVGAGI. CDR3 sequence (DNA): TGTGCCAGCAGTTCCGACAGACAAGAGACCCAGTACTTC. Translating it yields CASSSDRQETQYF.

V and J are TRBV7-3 and TRBJ2-1; 13 bases are shared with TRBD2. V shed 5 bases and J 5 bases; nucleotides not matched to a gene: 6. The CDR3 is 16 residues long. Germline loops: CDR1 SGHTA, CDR2 FQGTGA. CDR3 protein: CASSGRLAGGDNEQFF. CDR3 DNA: TGTGCCAGCAGCGGACGACTAGCGGGAGGCGACAATGAGCAGTTCTTC.

In its sample, this clone was seen once. The chain employs TRBV4-1 and TRBJ1-1, with D perhaps matching TRBD1 (6 bases). Trimming removed 0 bases from V and 11 bases from J, with 16 bases in between. The CDR3 has 14 amino acids. The germline CDR1 and CDR2 sequences are MGHRA and YSYEKL. CDR3 in amino acids: CASSQEGGADKAFF. The CDR3 DNA reads as TGCGCCAGCAGCCAAGAGGGGGGGGCGGACAAGGCTTTCTTT.

V usage is TRBV5-1 and J usage is TRBJ2-1, with 8 bases identical to TRBD2. The J segment lost 4 bases and the V segment lost 0 bases, leaving 6 bases of the junction unmatched. In germline, CDR1 is SGHRS, CDR2 YFSETQ. The CDR3 has 16 amino acids. This CDR3 is CASSLAWIAGYNEQFF. Written as DNA, the CDR3 is TGCGCCAGCAGCTTGGCCTGGATAGCGGGGTACAATGAGCAGTTCTTC.

This clone was observed a few times. The rearrangement links TRBV5-5 to TRBJ1-1; 7 bases agree with TRBD1. V shed 1 base, J shed 5 bases, and the junction held 2 bases outside the gene matches. This CDR3 has 13 amino acids. The germline V gene encodes CDR1 SGHKS and CDR2 YYEKEE (reference sequence). The CDR3 DNA sequence: TGTGCCAGCAGCTTGCAGGGGGGAACTGAAGCTTTCTTT. Translating it yields CASSLQGGTEAFF.

V gene TRBV6-1 combines with J gene TRBJ1-3, with 8 bases matching TRBD1. The CDR3 runs to 15 residues. Per the germline V gene, CDR1 is MNHNS and CDR2 is SASEGT. V trimming: 6 bases; J trimming: 2 bases; junction bases outside the gene matches: 6. The CDR3 nucleotides are TGTGCCAGCAGGGAGACAGGGGCGGCTGGAAACACCATATATTTT. Amino acids: CASRETGAAGNTIYF.

V gene TRBV6-1 combines with J gene TRBJ1-5, with 7 bases identical to TRBD1. The CDR3 totals 15 residues. The germline V gene encodes CDR1 MNHNS and CDR2 SASEGT. The J segment lost 2 bases and the V segment lost 5 bases, leaving 6 bases of the junction unmatched. The CDR3 spells CASSPQGLGNQPQHF. The CDR3, as DNA: TGTGCCAGCAGTCCACAGGGGTTGGGCAATCAGCCCCAGCATTTT.

V and J are TRBV30 and TRBJ2-7; 8 bases are shared with TRBD1. The CDR3 spans 15 residues. Germline-derived CDR1 and CDR2 are GTSNPN and SVGIG (reference sequence). V dropped 0 bases and J dropped 3; count of bases not matched to a gene: 7. Here the CDR3 DNA reads TGTGCCTGGAGTGTAACGGGACAGGCTCGCTACGAGCAGTACTTC. It is translated as CAWSVTGQARYEQYF.

The chain carries TRBV4-2 and TRBJ2-3; TRBD1 agrees at 10 bases. This CDR3 has 18 residues. Germline V gene data show CDR1 as LGHNA and CDR2 as YNFKEQ. V lost 3 bases to trimming and J lost 3 bases; unmatched junction nucleotides: 12. The CDR3 sequence: CASSQSTPGQGLTDTQYF. CDR3 nucleotides: TGTGCCAGCAGCCAGAGCACTCCGGGACAGGGGTTGACAGATACGCAGTATTTT.

The rearrangement uses TRBV9 and TRBJ2-5, with a tentative D call TRBD1 (6 bases). The CDR3 runs 15 residues. Germline V gene data show CDR1 as SGDLS and CDR2 as YYNGEE. With 4 bases removed from V and 5 bases from J, the gap between germline ends came to 18 bases. Written as DNA, the CDR3 is TGTGCCAGCAGCTTTAACCCAGGGGTTGGTGAGACCCAGTACTTC. It is translated as CASSFNPGVGETQYF.